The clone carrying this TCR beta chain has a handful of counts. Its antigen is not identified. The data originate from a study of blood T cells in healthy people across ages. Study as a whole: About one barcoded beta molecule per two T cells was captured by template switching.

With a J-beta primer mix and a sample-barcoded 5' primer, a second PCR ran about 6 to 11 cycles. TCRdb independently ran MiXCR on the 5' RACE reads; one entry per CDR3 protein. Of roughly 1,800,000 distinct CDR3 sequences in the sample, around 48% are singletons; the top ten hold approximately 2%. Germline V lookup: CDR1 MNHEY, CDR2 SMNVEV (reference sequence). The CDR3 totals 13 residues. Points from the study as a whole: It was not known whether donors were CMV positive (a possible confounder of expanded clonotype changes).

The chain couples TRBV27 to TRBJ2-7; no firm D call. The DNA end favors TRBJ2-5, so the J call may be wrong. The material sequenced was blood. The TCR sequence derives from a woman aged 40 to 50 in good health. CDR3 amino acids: CASSFDVRETQYF. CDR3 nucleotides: TGTGCCAGCAGTTTTGACGTAAGGGAGACCCAGTACTTC.